Listed below are T cell receptor beta chains from one sample, sequenced in a study of T-cell memory formation after mild COVID-19. TCRdb passed the 5' RACE reads through MiXCR, listing each CDR3 protein once. Of about 110,000 distinct CDR3 sequences listed, 15% to 20% are singletons. Sample: PBMCs or a T cell subset sorted from them (not recorded which). These receptors were collected from a young man who had mild COVID-19 (a few samples of this study predate the infection). Cell type and time point are not known. CDR3s include the opening cysteine and the closing phenylalanine or tryptophan. A D gene is named only where the DNA matches it firmly. Only some rows state a clone size, as once, few, many or a class for expanded clones.

D gene,J gene,V gene,clone size,CDR3 protein,CDR3 DNA
-,TRBJ2-1,TRBV20-1,-,CSARALGRGDADEQFF,TGCAGTGCTAGGGCCTTGGGGCGCGGGGATGCGGATGAGCAGTTCTTC
-,TRBJ1-2,TRBV2,-,CASRFSGNYGYTF,TGTGCCAGCAGGTTTAGTGGGAACTATGGCTACACCTTC
-,TRBJ2-3,TRBV15,many,CATSRVRGAPDGTDTQYF,TGTGCCACCAGCAGAGTACGGGGGGCGCCGGACGGCACAGATACGCAGTATTTT
-,TRBJ1-5,TRBV20-1,few,CSASNGDTLSSNQPQHF,TGCAGTGCTAGTAATGGGGACACACTGAGCAGCAATCAGCCCCAGCATTTT
TRBD1,TRBJ1-1,TRBV4-3,-,CASSQDVGQGVTEAFF,TGCGCCAGCAGCCAAGATGTCGGACAGGGGGTCACTGAAGCTTTCTTT
-,TRBJ2-3,TRBV7-2,few,CASSLARDRYTDTQYF,TGTGCCAGCAGCTTAGCCCGAGACAGATACACAGATACGCAGTATTTT
-,TRBJ1-4,TRBV27,few,CASSFPGTEKLFF,TGTGCCAGCAGTTTTCCCGGGACCGAAAAACTGTTTTTT
-,TRBJ1-5,TRBV12-3/TRBV12-4,-,CATRGPGQPQHF,TGTGCCACTCGGGGTCCCGGTCAGCCCCAGCATTTT
TRBD2,TRBJ2-1,TRBV2,-,CASSPGLTSGGAYEQFF,TGTGCCAGCAGTCCCGGCCTAACTAGCGGGGGGGCTTATGAGCAGTTCTTC
TRBD2,TRBJ2-5,TRBV20-1,few,CSASGLAGLQETQYF,TGCAGTGCTTCAGGACTAGCGGGGCTCCAAGAGACCCAGTACTTC
-,TRBJ1-6,TRBV6-5,-,CASSYLTPYNSPLHF,TGTGCCAGCAGTTACTTGACACCTTATAATTCACCCCTCCACTTT
-,TRBJ1-2,TRBV6-6,-,CASSYSRYGYTF,TGTGCCAGCAGTTACTCTCGGTATGGCTACACCTTC
TRBD2,TRBJ2-5,TRBV20-1,-,CSARGGKETQYF,TGCAGTGCTAGGGGAGGGAAAGAGACCCAGTACTTC
TRBD2,TRBJ2-5,TRBV4-1,-,CASSQRTSGGRETQYF,TGCGCCAGCAGCCAGCGGACTAGCGGGGGGAGAGAGACCCAGTACTTC
-,TRBJ2-3,TRBV4-3,-,CASSQMGAGNTQYF,TGCGCCAGCAGCCAGATGGGGGCGGGAAATACGCAGTATTTT
TRBD2,TRBJ2-3,TRBV28,few,CASSSPGLAGGLTDTQYF,TGTGCCAGCAGTTCTCCGGGACTAGCGGGGGGCCTCACAGATACGCAGTATTTT
TRBD1,TRBJ2-5,TRBV24-1,-,CATSDRTGLETQYF,TGTGCCACCAGTGACAGGACAGGGCTGGAGACCCAGTACTTC
-,TRBJ1-2,TRBV20-1,once,CSAGLGGRVDGYTF,TGCAGTGCTGGATTGGGGGGAAGGGTCGATGGCTACACCTTC